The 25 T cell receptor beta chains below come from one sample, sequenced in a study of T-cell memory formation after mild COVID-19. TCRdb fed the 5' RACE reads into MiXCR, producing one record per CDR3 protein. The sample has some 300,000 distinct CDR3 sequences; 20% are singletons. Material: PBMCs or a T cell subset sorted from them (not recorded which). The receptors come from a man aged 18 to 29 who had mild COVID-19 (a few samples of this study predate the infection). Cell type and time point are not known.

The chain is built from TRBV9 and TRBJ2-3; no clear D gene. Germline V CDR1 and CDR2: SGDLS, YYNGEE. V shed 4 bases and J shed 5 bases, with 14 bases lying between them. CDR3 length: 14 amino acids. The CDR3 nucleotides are TGTGCCAGCAGCTACCGGAACCCAAAAGATACGCAGTATTTT. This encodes CASSYRNPKDTQYF. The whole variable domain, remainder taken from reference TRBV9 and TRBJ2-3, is DSGVTQTPKHLITATGQRVTLRCSPRSGDLSVYWYQQSLDQGLQFLIQYYNGEERAKGNILERFSAQQFPDLHSELNLSSLELGDSALYFCASSYRNPKDTQYFGPGTRLTVL.

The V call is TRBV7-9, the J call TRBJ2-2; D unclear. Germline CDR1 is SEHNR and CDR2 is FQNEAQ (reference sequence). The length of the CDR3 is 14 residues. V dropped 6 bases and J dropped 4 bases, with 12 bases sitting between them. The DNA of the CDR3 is TGTGCCAGCAGACACAAGGTCTTCACCGGGGAGCTGTTTTTT. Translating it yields CASRHKVFTGELFF.

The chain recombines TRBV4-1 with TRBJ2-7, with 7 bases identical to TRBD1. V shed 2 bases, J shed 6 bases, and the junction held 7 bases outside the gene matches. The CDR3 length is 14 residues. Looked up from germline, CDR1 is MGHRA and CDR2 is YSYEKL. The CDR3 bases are TGCGCCAGCAGCCAAATTGGACAGGCGCTCGAGCAGTACTTC. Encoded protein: CASSQIGQALEQYF.

CDR3 sequence: CASSRSLSGADTDTQYF. The CDR3 DNA reads as TGCGCCAGCAGCCGAAGCTTATCCGGAGCAGACACAGATACGCAGTATTTT. This rearrangement joins TRBV4-3 to TRBJ2-3, with unresolved D. From germline, CDR1 is LGHNA and CDR2 YSLEER. CDR3 length equals 17 residues. Between the trimmed V and J ends, which lost 4 bases and 2 bases, there was a span of 19 bases.

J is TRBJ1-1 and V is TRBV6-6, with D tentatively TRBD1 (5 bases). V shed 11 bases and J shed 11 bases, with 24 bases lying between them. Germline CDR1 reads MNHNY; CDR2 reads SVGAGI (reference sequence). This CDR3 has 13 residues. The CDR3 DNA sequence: TGTGCCTGTTCGTCACTTGGGACCTTGGGCGCTTTCTTT. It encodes CACSSLGTLGAFF.

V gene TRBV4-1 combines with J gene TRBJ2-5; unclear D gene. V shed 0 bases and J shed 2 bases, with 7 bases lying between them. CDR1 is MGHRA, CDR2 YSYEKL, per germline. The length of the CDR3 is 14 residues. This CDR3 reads CASSQETAQETQYF. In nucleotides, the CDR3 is TGCGCCAGCAGCCAAGAAACAGCGCAAGAGACCCAGTACTTC.

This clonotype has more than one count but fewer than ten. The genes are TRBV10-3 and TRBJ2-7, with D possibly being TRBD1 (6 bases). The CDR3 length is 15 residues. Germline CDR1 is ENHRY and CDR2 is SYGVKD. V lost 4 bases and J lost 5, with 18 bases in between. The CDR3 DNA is TGTGCCATCAGTGTTGGGGGCCGGGGTTTCAACGAGCAGTACGTC. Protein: CAISVGGRGFNEQYV.

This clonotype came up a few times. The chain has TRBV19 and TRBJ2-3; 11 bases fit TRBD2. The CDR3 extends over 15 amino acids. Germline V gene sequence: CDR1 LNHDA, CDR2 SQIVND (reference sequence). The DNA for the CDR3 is TGTGCGACAAAAGTGGTAGCGGGAGGGTCCGATACGCAGTATTTT. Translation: CATKVVAGGSDTQYF. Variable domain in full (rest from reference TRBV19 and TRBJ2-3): DGGITQSPKYLFRKEGQNVTLSCEQNLNHDAMYWYRQDPGQGLRLIYYSQIVNDFQKGDIAEGYSVSREKKESFPLTVTSAQKNPTAFYLCATKVVAGGSDTQYFGPGTRLTVL.

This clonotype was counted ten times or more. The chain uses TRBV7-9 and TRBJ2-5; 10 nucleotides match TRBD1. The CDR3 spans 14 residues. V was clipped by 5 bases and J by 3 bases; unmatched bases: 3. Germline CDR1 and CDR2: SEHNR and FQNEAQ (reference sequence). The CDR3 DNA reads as TGTGCCAGCAGCGTAGGACAGGGGGAAGAGACCCAGTACTTC. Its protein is CASSVGQGEETQYF.

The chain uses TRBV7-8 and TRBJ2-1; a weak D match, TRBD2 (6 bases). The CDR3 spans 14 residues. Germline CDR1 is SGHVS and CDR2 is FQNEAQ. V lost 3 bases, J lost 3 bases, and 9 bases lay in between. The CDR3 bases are TGTGCCAGCAGCTTCGGGACTGTCTACAATGAGCAGTTCTTC. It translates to CASSFGTVYNEQFF.

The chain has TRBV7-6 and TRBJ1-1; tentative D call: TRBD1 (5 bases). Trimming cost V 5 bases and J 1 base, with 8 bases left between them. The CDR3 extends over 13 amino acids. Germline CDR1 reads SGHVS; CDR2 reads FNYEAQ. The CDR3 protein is CASSQQENTEAFF. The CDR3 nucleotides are TGTGCCAGCAGCCAACAGGAGAACACTGAAGCTTTCTTT.

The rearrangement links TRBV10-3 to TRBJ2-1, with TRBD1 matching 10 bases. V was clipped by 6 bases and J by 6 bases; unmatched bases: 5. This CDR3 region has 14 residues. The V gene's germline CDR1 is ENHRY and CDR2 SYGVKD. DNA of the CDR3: TGTGCCATCAGGGGGACAGGGGTTGGCAATGAGCAGTTCTTC. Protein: CAIRGTGVGNEQFF.

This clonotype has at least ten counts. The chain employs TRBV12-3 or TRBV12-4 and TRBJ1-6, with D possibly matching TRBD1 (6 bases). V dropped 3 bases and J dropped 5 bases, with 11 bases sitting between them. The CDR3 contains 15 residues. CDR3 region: CASSFGQGNNSPLHF. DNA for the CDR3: TGTGCCAGCAGTTTTGGGCAGGGGAATAATTCACCCCTCCACTTT.

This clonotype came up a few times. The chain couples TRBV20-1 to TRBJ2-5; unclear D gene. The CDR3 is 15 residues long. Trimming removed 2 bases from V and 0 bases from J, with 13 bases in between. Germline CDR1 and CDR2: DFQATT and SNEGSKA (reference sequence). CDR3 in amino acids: CSARRAGAYQETQYF. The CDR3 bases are TGCAGTGCTAGAAGAGCCGGAGCGTACCAAGAGACCCAGTACTTC.

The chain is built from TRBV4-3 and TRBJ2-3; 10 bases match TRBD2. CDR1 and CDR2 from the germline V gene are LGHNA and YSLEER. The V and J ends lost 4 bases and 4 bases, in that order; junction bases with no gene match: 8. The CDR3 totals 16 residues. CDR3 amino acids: CASSRGLAAWSDTQYF. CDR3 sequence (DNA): TGCGCCAGCAGCCGCGGACTAGCGGCGTGGTCAGATACGCAGTATTTT.

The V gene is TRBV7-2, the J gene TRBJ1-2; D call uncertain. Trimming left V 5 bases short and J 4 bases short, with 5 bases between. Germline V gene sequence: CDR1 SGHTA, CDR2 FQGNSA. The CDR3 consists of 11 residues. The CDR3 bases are TGTGCCAGCAGCCCTCTCTATGGCTACACCTTC. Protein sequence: CASSPLYGYTF. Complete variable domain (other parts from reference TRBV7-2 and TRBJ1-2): GAGVSQSPSNKVTEKGKDVELRCDPISGHTALYWYRQSLGQGLEFLIYFQGNSAPDKSGLPSDRFSAERTGGSVSTLTIQRTQQEDSAVYLCASSPLYGYTFGSGTRLTVV.

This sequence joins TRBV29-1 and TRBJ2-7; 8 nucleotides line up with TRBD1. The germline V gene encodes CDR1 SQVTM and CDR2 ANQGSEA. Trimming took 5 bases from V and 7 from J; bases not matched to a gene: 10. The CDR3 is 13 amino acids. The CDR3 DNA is TGCAGCGTTCGAGGACAGGGAACTTGGGAGCAGTACTTC. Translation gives CSVRGQGTWEQYF.

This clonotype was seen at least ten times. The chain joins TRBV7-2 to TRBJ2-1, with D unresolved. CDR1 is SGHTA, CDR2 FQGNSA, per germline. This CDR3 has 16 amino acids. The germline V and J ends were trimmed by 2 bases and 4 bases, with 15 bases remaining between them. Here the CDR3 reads CASSLNQPIGYNEQFF. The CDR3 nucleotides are TGTGCCAGCAGCTTAAATCAGCCGATCGGATACAATGAGCAGTTCTTC.

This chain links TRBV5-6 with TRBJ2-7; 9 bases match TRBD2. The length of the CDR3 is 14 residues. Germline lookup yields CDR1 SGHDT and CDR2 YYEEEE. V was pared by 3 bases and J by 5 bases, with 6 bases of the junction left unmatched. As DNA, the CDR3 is TGTGCCAGCAGCTCGCCGGCGGGGGGGCACGAGCAGTACTTC. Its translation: CASSSPAGGHEQYF.

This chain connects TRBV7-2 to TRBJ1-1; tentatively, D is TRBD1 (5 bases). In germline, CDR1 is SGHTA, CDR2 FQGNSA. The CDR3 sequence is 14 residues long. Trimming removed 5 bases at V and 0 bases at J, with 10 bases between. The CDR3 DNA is TGTGCCAGCAGCCGAGGGGTTTTGAACACTGAAGCTTTCTTT. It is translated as CASSRGVLNTEAFF.

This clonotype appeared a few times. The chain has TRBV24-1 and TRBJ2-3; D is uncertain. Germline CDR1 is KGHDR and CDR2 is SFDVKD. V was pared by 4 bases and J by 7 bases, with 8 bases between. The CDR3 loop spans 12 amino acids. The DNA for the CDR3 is TGTGCCACCAGTGAGTTGGGGAATACGCAGTATTTT. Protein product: CATSELGNTQYF.

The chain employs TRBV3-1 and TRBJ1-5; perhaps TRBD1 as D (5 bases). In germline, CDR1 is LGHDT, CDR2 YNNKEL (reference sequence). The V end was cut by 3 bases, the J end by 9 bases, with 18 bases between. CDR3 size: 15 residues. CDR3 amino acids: CASSHFGGHARPQHF. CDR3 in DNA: TGTGCCAGCAGCCATTTCGGAGGACACGCGAGGCCCCAGCATTTT.

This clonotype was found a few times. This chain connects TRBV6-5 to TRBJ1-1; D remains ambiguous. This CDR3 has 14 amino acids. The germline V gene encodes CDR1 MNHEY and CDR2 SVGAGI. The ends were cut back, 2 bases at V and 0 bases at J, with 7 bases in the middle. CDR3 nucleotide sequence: TGTGCCAGCAGTTACCGAAAGATGAACACTGAAGCTTTCTTT. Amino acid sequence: CASSYRKMNTEAFF.

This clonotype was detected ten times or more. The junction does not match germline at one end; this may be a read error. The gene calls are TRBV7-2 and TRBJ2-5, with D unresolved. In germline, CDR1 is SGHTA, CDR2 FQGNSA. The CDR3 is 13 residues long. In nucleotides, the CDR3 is TGCGCCAGCAGCCTAGTGGGTGGAGAGACCCAGTACTTC. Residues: CASSLVGGETQYF.

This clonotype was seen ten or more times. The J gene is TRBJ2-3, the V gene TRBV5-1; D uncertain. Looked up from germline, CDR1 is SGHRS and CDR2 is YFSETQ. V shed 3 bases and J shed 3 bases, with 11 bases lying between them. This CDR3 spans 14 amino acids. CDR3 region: CASSSRAGTDTQYF. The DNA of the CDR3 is TGCGCCAGCAGCTCTCGGGCAGGAACAGATACGCAGTATTTT.